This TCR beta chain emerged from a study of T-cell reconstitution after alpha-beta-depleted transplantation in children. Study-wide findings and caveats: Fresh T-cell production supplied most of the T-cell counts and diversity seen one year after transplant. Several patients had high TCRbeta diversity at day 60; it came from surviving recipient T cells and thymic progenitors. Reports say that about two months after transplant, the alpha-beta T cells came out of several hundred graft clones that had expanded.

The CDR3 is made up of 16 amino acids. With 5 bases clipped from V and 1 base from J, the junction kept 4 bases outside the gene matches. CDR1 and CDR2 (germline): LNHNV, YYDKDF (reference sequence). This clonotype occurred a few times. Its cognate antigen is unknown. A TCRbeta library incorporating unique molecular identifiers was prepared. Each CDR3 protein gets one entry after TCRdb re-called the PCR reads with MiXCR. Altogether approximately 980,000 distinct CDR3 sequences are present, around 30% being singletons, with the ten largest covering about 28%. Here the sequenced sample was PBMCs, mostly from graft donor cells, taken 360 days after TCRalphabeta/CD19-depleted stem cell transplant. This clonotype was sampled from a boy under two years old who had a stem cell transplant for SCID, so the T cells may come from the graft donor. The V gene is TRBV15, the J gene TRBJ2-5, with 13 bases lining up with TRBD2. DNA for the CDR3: TGTGCCACCAGCGGGGGACTAGCGGGGATCCAAGAGACCCAGTACTTC. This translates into CATSGGLAGIQETQYF.